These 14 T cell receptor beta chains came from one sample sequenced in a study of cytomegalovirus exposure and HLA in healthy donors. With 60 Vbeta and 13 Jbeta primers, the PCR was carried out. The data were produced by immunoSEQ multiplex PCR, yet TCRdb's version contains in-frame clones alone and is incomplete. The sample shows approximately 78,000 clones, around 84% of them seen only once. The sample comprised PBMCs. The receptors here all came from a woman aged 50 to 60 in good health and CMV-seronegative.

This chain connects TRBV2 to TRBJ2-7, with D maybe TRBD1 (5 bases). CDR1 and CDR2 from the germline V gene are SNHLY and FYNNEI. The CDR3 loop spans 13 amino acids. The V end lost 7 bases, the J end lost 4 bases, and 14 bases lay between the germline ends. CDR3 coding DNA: TGTGCCAGCACATTCAGGGTAGCATACGAGCAGTACTTC. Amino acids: CASTFRVAYEQYF.

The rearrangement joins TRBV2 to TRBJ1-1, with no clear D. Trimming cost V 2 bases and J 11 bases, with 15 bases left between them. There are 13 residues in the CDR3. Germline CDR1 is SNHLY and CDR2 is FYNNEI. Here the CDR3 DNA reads TGTGCCAGCAGTGAACAGGCTATTAGAAAGGCTTTCTTT. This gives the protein CASSEQAIRKAFF.

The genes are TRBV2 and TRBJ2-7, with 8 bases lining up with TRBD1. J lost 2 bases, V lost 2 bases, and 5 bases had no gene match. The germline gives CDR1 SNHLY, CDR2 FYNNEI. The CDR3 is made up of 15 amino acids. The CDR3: CASSESGTGAYEQYF. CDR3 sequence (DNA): TGTGCCAGCAGTGAATCCGGGACAGGTGCCTACGAGCAGTACTTC.

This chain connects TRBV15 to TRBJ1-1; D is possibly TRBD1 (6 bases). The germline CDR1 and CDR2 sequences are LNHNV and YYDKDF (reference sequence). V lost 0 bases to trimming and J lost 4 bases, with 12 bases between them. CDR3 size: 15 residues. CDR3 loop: CATSRDRGGFTEAFF. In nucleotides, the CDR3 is TGTGCCACCAGCAGAGATCGGGGGGGCTTCACTGAAGCTTTCTTT.

The DNA for the CDR3 is TGTGCCAGCAGTTACTTGACTACCGACAATGAGCAGTTCTTC. Its translation is CASSYLTTDNEQFF. V usage is TRBV6-6 and J usage is TRBJ2-1; TRBD2 is a possible D gene (5 bases). This CDR3 region has 14 residues. V was trimmed by 1 base and J by 5 bases, leaving 9 bases between them. The germline V gene has CDR1 MNHNY and CDR2 SVGAGI (reference sequence).

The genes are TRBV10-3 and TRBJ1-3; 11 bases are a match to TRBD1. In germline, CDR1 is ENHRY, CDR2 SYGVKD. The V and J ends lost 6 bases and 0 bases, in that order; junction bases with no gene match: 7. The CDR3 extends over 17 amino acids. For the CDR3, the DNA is TGTGCCATCAGCGAAGGGACAGGGGGAAGCTCTGGAAACACCATATATTTT. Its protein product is CAISEGTGGSSGNTIYF.

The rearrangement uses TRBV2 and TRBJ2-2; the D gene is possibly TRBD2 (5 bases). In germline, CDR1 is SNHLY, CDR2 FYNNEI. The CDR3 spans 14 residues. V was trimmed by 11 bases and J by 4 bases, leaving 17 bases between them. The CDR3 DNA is TGTGCCCGCCGGGCGGGCAAGATCACCGGGGAGCTGTTTTTT. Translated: CARRAGKITGELFF.

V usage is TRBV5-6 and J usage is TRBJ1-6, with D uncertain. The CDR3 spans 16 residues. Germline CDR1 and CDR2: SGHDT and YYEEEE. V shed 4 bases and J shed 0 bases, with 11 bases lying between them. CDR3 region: CASSQLGGSYNSPLHF. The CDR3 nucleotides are TGTGCCAGCAGCCAGCTGGGAGGCTCCTATAATTCACCCCTCCACTTT.

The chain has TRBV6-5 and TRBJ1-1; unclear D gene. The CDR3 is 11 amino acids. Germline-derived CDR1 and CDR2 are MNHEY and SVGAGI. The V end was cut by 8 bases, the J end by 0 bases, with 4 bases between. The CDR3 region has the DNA TGTGCCAGCCACATGAACACTGAAGCTTTCTTT. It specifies CASHMNTEAFF.

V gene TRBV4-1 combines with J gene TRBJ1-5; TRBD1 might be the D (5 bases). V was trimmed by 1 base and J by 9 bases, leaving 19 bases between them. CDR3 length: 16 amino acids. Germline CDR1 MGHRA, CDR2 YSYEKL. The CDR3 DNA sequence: TGCGCCAGCAGCCAAGTACCTGGGGGGACCCTGAGGCCCCAGCATTTT. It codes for CASSQVPGGTLRPQHF.

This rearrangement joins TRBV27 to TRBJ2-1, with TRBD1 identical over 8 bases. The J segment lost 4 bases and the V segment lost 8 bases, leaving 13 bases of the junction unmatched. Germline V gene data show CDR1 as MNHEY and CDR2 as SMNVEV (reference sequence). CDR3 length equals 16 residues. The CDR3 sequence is CASGNLNRGRYNEQFF. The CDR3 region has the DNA TGTGCCAGCGGAAATTTAAACAGGGGGAGGTACAATGAGCAGTTCTTC.

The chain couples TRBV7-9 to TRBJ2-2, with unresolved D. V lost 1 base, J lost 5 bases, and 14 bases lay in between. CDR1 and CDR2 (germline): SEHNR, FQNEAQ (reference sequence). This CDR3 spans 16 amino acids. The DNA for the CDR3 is TGTGCCAGCAGCTTAGGGAGAGTCACTCAAACCGGGGAGCTGTTTTTT. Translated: CASSLGRVTQTGELFF.

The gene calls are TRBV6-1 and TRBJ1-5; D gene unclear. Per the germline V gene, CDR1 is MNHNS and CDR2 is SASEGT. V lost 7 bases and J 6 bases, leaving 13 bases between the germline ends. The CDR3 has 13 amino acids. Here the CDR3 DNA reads TGTGCCAGCATGTTTCGAGCAGGTCAGCCCCAGCATTTT. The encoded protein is CASMFRAGQPQHF.

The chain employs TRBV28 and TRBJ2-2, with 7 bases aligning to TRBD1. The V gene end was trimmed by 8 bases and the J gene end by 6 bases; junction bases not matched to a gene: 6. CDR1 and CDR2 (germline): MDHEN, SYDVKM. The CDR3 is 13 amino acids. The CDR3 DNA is TGTGCCAGCGAGACAGGGATGTCCGGGGAGCTGTTTTTT. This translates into CASETGMSGELFF.